Listed below are T cell receptor beta chains from one sample, sequenced in a study of blood T cells in healthy people across ages. TCRdb re-called the 5' RACE reads through MiXCR, storing one row per CDR3 protein. The sample lists about 780,000 distinct CDR3 sequences; roughly 60% were seen once. The sample taken for sequencing was blood. Receptors originate from a young man in good health. Each CDR3 is given with its conserved first and last residue. D genes are given only for firm matches. Not every row has a clone size; where given, it reads once, few, many or a size class.

D gene | clone size | J gene | V gene | CDR3 protein | CDR3 DNA
TRBD2 | . | TRBJ2-4 | TRBV4-3 | CASSQGRLAGGPGNIQYF | TGCGCCAGCAGCCAAGGGCGTCTAGCGGGGGGGCCGGGAAACATTCAGTACTTC
. | . | TRBJ2-7 | TRBV4-3 | CASSQVPGRSYEQYF | TGCGCCAGCAGCCAAGTACCAGGGAGGTCCTACGAGCAGTACTTC
TRBD2 | once | TRBJ2-3 | TRBV11-2 | CASSFGGGQSTDTQYF | TGTGCCAGCAGCTTCGGCGGGGGGCAGAGCACAGATACGCAGTATTTT
. | . | TRBJ2-2 | TRBV6-2/TRBV6-3 | CASSLPDITGELFF | TGTGCCAGCAGTCTACCGGACATCACCGGGGAGCTGTTTTTT
. | few | TRBJ2-7 | TRBV29-1 | CSVRDTFSLPGEQYF | TGCAGCGTTCGGGACACCTTTAGCTTGCCAGGGGAGCAGTACTTC
. | . | TRBJ2-5 | TRBV20-1 | CSAREGFGEQYF | TGCAGTGCTAGAGAAGGTTTTGGGGAGCAGTACTTC
. | . | TRBJ2-7 | TRBV18 | CASSPEAGYYEQYF | TGTGCCAGCTCACCTGAGGCCGGATACTACGAGCAGTACTTC
TRBD1 | . | TRBJ1-2 | TRBV10-3 | CAIRGHRDRVDGYTF | TGTGCCATCAGAGGACACCGGGACAGGGTCGACGGCTACACCTTC
. | . | TRBJ2-3 | TRBV6-1 | CASSEIREAQYF | TGTGCCAGCAGTGAAATAAGAGAAGCGCAGTATTTT
TRBD1 | many | TRBJ2-1 | TRBV6-5 | CASRGVGTGNDEQFF | TGTGCCAGCAGGGGGGTGGGGACAGGGAACGATGAGCAGTTCTTC
. | . | TRBJ2-3 | TRBV20-1 | CSASWLAFDDTQYF | TGCAGTGCTAGTTGGCTAGCGTTTGATGATACGCAGTATTTT
. | . | TRBJ2-7 | TRBV7-2 | CASSLDGLSSYEQYF | TGTGCCAGCAGCTTAGACGGGTTGAGCTCCTACGAGCAGTACTTC
. | . | TRBJ1-4 | TRBV9 | CASSVGPDNEKLFF | TGTGCCAGCAGCGTAGGCCCAGATAATGAAAAACTGTTTTTT
. | . | TRBJ1-4 | TRBV27 | CASISRGLSEKLFF | TGTGCCAGCATATCTAGAGGGCTGAGTGAAAAACTGTTTTTT
. | . | TRBJ2-3 | TRBV11-3 | CASSFRADGTDTQYF | TGTGCCAGCAGCTTTCGGGCAGATGGCACAGATACGCAGTATTTT